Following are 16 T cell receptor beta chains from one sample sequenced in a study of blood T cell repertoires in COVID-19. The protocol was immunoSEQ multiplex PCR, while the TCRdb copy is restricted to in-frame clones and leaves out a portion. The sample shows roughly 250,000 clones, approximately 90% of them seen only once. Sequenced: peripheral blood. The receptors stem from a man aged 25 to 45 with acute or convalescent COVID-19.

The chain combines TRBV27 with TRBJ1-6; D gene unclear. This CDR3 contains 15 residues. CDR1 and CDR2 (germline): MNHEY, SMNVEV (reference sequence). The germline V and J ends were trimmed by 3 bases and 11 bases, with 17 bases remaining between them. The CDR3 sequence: CASSLVGSGFTPLHF. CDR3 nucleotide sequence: TGTGCCAGCAGTTTGGTAGGCTCAGGTTTCACACCCCTCCACTTT.

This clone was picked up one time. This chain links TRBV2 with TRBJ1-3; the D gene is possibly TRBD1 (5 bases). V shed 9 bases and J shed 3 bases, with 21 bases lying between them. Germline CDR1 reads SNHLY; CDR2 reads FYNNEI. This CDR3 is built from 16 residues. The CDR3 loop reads CARQLVPGDFGNTIYF. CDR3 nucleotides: TGTGCCAGACAATTAGTCCCGGGGGACTTTGGAAACACCATATATTTT.

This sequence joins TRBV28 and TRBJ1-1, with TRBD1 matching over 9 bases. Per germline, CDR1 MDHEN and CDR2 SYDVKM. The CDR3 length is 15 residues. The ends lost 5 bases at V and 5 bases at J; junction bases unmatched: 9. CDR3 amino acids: CASSRHRGRQTEAFF. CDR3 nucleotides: TGTGCCAGCAGTCGCCACAGGGGGCGCCAGACTGAAGCTTTCTTT.

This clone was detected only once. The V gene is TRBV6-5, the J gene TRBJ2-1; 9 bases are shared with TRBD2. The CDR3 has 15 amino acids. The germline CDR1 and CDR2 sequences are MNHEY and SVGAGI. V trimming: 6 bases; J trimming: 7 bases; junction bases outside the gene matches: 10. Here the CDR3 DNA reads TGTGCCAGCAGGGAGACTAGCGGCGGGGGTAATGAGCAGTTCTTC. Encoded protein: CASRETSGGGNEQFF.

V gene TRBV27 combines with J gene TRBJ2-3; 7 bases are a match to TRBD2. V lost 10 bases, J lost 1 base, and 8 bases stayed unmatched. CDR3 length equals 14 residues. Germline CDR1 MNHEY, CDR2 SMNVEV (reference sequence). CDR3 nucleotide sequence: TGTGCCATCGGGCGCACTAGCGGCACAGATACGCAGTATTTT. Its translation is CAIGRTSGTDTQYF.

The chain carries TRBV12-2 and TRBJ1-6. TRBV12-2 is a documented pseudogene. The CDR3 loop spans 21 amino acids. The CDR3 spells CASRFARLSYRGRGGNSPLHF. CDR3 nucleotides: TGTGCAAGTCGCTTCGCGCGACTTTCTTATCGGGGGAGGGGGGGTAATTCACCCCTCCACTTT.

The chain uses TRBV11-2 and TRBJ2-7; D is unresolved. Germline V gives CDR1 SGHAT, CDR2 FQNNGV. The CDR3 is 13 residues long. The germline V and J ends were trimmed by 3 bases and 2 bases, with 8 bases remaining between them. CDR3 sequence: CASSLSGPYEQYF. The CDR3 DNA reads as TGTGCCAGCAGCTTGTCAGGCCCCTACGAGCAGTACTTC.

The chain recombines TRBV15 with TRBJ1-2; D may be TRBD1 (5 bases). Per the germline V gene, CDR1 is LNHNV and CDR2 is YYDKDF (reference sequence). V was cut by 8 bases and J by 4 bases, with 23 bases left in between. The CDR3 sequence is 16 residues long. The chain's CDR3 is CATEPARGRVGYGYTF. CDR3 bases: TGTGCCACCGAACCGGCAAGGGGCAGGGTGGGCTATGGCTACACCTTC.

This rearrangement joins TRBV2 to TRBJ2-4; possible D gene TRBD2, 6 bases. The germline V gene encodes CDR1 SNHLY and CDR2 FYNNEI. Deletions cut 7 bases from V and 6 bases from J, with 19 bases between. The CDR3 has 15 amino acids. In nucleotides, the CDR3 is TGTGCCAGCATATTTGACGGGGGTGCGGGAAACATTCAGTACTTC. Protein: CASIFDGGAGNIQYF.

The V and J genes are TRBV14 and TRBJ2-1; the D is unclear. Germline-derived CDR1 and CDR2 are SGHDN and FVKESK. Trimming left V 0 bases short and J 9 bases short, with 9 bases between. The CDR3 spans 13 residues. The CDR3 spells CASSQDLGLEQFF. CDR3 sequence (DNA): TGTGCCAGCAGCCAAGACCTCGGTCTTGAGCAGTTCTTC.

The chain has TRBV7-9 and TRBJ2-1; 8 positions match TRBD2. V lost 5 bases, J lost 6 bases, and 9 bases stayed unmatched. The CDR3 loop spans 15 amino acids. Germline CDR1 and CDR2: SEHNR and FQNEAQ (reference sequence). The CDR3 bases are TGTGCCAGCAGCCCCCGGGGGGGCTTTTTCAATGAGCAGTTCTTC. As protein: CASSPRGGFFNEQFF.

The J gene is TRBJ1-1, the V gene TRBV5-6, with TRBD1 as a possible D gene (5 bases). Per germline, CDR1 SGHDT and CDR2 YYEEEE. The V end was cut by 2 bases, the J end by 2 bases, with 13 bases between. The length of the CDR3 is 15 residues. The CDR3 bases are TGTGCCAGCAGCTTCGGGGGGACGGGAAACACTGAAGCTTTCTTT. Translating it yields CASSFGGTGNTEAFF.

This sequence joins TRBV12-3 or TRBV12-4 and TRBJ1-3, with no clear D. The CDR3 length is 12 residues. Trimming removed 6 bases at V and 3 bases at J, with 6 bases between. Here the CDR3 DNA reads TGTGCCAGCAGGACTGATGGAAACACCATATATTTT. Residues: CASRTDGNTIYF.

The CDR3, as DNA: TGTGCCAGCAGCCCAAGACAGGGGGCGATCGGGGAGCTGTTTTTT. Translated: CASSPRQGAIGELFF. This rearrangement joins TRBV11-2 to TRBJ2-2; 10 bases align to TRBD1. Germline V gives CDR1 SGHAT, CDR2 FQNNGV. The V segment lost 5 bases and the J segment 7 bases; nucleotides outside the gene matches: 7. This CDR3 comprises 15 residues. The full variable domain, with the rest looked up from reference TRBV11-2 and TRBJ2-2, is EAGVAQSPRYKIIEKRQSVAFWCNPISGHATLYWYQQILGQGPKLLIQFQNNGVVDDSQLPKDRFSAERLKGVDSTLKIQPAKLEDSAVYLCASSPRQGAIGELFFGEGSRLTVL.

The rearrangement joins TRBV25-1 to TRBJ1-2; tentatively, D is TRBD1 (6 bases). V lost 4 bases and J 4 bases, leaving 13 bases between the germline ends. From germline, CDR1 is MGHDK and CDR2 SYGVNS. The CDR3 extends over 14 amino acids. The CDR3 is CASSVQGSPYGYTF. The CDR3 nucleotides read TGTGCCAGCAGTGTACAGGGCTCACCCTATGGCTACACCTTC.

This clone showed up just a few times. Here the CDR3 reads CASSFRTGATNQPQHF. DNA for the CDR3: TGTGCCAGTAGCTTTAGGACAGGGGCGACAAATCAGCCCCAGCATTTT. The chain uses TRBV19 and TRBJ1-5; the match to TRBD1 covers 9 bases. The germline V gene encodes CDR1 LNHDA and CDR2 SQIVND (reference sequence). The CDR3 length is 16 residues. Losses at the gene ends were 6 bases for V and 4 bases for J; bases not matched to a gene: 10.